A selection of T cell receptor beta chains follows, all from one sample in a study of cytomegalovirus exposure and HLA in healthy donors. Clones were sequenced by immunoSEQ multiplex PCR, and TCRdb holds only the in-frame ones, with some missing. The top ten clones hold about 1.6% of a sample with roughly 170,000 clones, roughly 70% of them seen once. Sample: PBMCs. The receptors derive from a girl between 10 and 17 years old in good health and CMV-seronegative. Both conserved end residues are part of each CDR3.

17	TRBV7-7	CASSDQQGRVGANVLTF
15	TRBV18	CASSNSRADGTEAFF
19	TRBV27	CASSLSSRGRGRGDQPQHF
14	TRBV9	CASSPTGSAYEQYF
15	TRBV12-5	CASGPTRTGANTQYF
14	TRBV6-5	CASSPGQGDYEQYF
14	TRBV29-1	CSVVPDRAAHEQYF
15	TRBV27	CASSLRDRDYYGYTF
16	TRBV5-1	CASTIYSGTRAYEQYF
13	TRBV6-5	CASSTPRGQPQHF
14	TRBV5-1	CASSQGLADEKLFF
15	TRBV5-1	CASSEDGTRSEKLFF
15	TRBV7-9	CASSQGHSTNEKLFF
14	TRBV6-5	CASTAQDRHYEQYF
13	TRBV30	CAWSVQGDTEAFF
15	TRBV11-1	CASSFGTGQDYGYTF
15	TRBV7-8	CASSLSREVNTEAFF
14	TRBV6-1	CASSEGAKNYGYTF
15	TRBV7-2	CASSRQGTANTEAFF
13	TRBV7-6	CGGDWDSNQPQHF
15	TRBV1	CTSSQPDAGGYGYTF
14	TRBV9	CASSVGGTVDEQFF
12	TRBV30	CAGRGRAYEQYF